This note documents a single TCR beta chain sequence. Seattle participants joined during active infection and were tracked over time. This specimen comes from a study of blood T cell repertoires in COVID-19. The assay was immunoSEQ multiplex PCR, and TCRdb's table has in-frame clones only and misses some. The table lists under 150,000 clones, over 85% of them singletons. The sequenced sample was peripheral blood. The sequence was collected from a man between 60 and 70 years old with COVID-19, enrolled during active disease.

The CDR3 sequence: CASTYRAGEQFF. As DNA, the CDR3 is TGTGCCAGCACCTACAGGGCTGGTGAGCAGTTCTTC. The chain employs TRBV27 and TRBJ2-1; D is possibly TRBD1 (6 bases). Trimming pared 7 bases from V and 9 bases from J, leaving 13 bases between. This CDR3 is 12 amino acids long. Germline CDR1 reads MNHEY; CDR2 reads SMNVEV (reference sequence).